One and the same sample provided the 30 T cell receptor beta chains below, sequenced in a study of cytomegalovirus exposure and HLA in healthy donors. 60 Vbeta and 13 Jbeta primers were used in PCR. The assay was immunoSEQ multiplex PCR, and TCRdb's table has in-frame clones only and misses some. The sample lists about 130,000 clones, roughly 74% seen once, with approximately 5% in the top ten. Sample: PBMCs. The source is a woman aged 50 to 65 in good health and CMV-seropositive.

V gene TRBV21-1 combines with J gene TRBJ1-6; TRBD1 is the table's D call, not checked against the DNA. TRBV21-1 is a known pseudogene. The CDR3 runs 14 residues. This CDR3 is CASTLRGVNSPLHF. The CDR3 DNA reads TGTGCCAGCACGCTCAGGGGTGTGAATTCACCCCTCCACTTT.

This clone was picked up one time. The CDR3 DNA reads TGCAGCGTTGCTTCCTCTATTTATCAGCCCCAGCATTTT. This gives the protein CSVASSIYQPQHF. This chain links TRBV29-1 with TRBJ1-5, with D uncertain. This CDR3 is 13 amino acids long. Trimming pared 4 bases from V and 5 bases from J, leaving 12 bases between. Looked up from germline, CDR1 is SQVTM and CDR2 is ANQGSEA.

The chain combines TRBV19 with TRBJ1-6; D remains unclear. The CDR3 extends over 14 amino acids. CDR1 is LNHDA and CDR2 is SQIVND in the germline V gene (reference sequence). V lost 6 bases and J 7 bases, leaving 13 bases between the germline ends. CDR3 region: CASRREVLNSPLHF. As DNA, the CDR3 is TGTGCCAGTAGGAGAGAGGTGTTAAATTCACCCCTCCACTTT.

This chain links TRBV5-1 with TRBJ2-7; TRBD1 aligns across 7 bases. Germline V gene sequence: CDR1 SGHRS, CDR2 YFSETQ. This CDR3 is 15 amino acids long. After removal of 4 bases from V and 3 bases from J, the junction contained 10 bases not matched to a gene. In DNA, the CDR3 is TGCGCCAGCAGCGCAGGGGACAGACTAAGCTACGAGCAGTACTTC. It is translated as CASSAGDRLSYEQYF.

The chain is built from TRBV11-3 and TRBJ2-1; no clear D. The CDR3 has 14 amino acids. Trimming took 5 bases from V and 8 from J, leaving 16 bases between them. The germline V gene has CDR1 SGHNT and CDR2 YENEEA. This CDR3 reads CASSLLAGGDEQFF. In DNA form, the CDR3 reads TGTGCCAGCAGCCTCCTGGCCGGCGGCGATGAGCAGTTCTTC. Combining the CDR3 with reference TRBV11-3 and TRBJ2-1 gives the whole variable domain EAGVVQSPRYKIIEKKQPVAFWCNPISGHNTLYWYLQNLGQGPELLIRYENEEAVDDSQLPKDRFSAERLKGVDSTLKIQPAELGDSAVYLCASSLLAGGDEQFFGPGTRLTVL.

The chain is built from TRBV6-1 and TRBJ1-5; TRBD1 might be the D (5 bases). V lost 2 bases, J lost 4 bases, and 9 bases lay in between. Germline V gene data show CDR1 as MNHNS and CDR2 as SASEGT. The CDR3 contains 14 residues. The CDR3 loop reads CASSEPGGNQPQHF. As DNA, the CDR3 is TGTGCCAGCAGTGAACCTGGGGGGAATCAGCCCCAGCATTTT.

This rearrangement joins TRBV19 to TRBJ2-3, with 8 bases fitting TRBD1. V lost 2 bases to trimming and J lost 6 bases; unmatched junction nucleotides: 7. In germline, CDR1 is LNHDA, CDR2 SQIVND (reference sequence). The CDR3 contains 15 residues. DNA of the CDR3: TGTGCCAGTAGTATAAACCAGGGGGCGCGGGATACGCAGTATTTT. Translating gives CASSINQGARDTQYF.

This chain uses TRBV15 with TRBJ2-5; 9 nucleotides match TRBD2. CDR1 LNHNV and CDR2 YYDKDF come from the germline V gene (reference sequence). This CDR3 has 17 amino acids. The ends lost 5 bases at V and 7 bases at J; junction bases unmatched: 17. The CDR3 loop is CATSAEIFGTSRGTQYF. DNA for the CDR3: TGTGCCACCAGCGCAGAGATTTTCGGGACTAGCCGGGGGACCCAGTACTTC.

This clone was counted between two and nine times. The chain has TRBV6-5 and TRBJ1-2, with D perhaps TRBD1 (5 bases). Trimming left V 8 bases short and J 13 bases short, with 20 bases between. The CDR3 covers 12 residues. In germline, CDR1 is MNHEY, CDR2 SVGAGI. CDR3 in amino acids: CASLVGQGGPTF. Written as DNA, the CDR3 is TGTGCCAGCCTAGTGGGGCAGGGCGGCCCCACCTTC.

This clone occurred a few times. This chain uses TRBV19 with TRBJ1-5; the match to TRBD1 covers 9 bases. Germline V lookup: CDR1 LNHDA, CDR2 SQIVND (reference sequence). J lost 0 bases, V lost 11 bases, and 17 bases had no gene match. CDR3 length: 18 amino acids. CDR3 DNA: TGTGCCGGGGACAGGGATAAAGGGAAGCCTTATAGCAATCAGCCCCAGCATTTT. Amino acids: CAGDRDKGKPYSNQPQHF.

This clone was picked up one time. This sequence joins TRBV7-9 and TRBJ2-7, with D unclear. Per germline, CDR1 SEHNR and CDR2 FQNEAQ (reference sequence). Trimming pared 4 bases from V and 2 bases from J, leaving 15 bases between. The CDR3 has 15 residues. As DNA, the CDR3 is TGTGCCAGCAGCTATAGCTTAGGTATCACCTACGAGCAGTACTTC. Translation: CASSYSLGITYEQYF.

A single count supports this clone. The genes are TRBV10-3 and TRBJ2-3, with 10 bases fitting TRBD2. V was clipped by 8 bases and J by 0 bases; unmatched bases: 5. Per the germline V gene, CDR1 is ENHRY and CDR2 is SYGVKD. The CDR3 is 15 amino acids. The CDR3 sequence is CAISTSGISTDTQYF. DNA for the CDR3: TGTGCCATCTCCACTAGCGGGATAAGCACAGATACGCAGTATTTT.

The chain employs TRBV25-1 and TRBJ1-2; D is possibly TRBD1 (5 bases). CDR3 length: 12 residues. Germline loops: CDR1 MGHDK, CDR2 SYGVNS. Trimming took off 2 bases at V and 10 bases at J, with 11 bases between the two ends. CDR3 sequence reads: CASSEPGRDYTF. In nucleotides, the CDR3 is TGTGCCAGCAGTGAACCAGGGAGGGACTACACCTTC.

The chain links TRBV6-4 to TRBJ2-2, with 9 positions matching TRBD1. Germline V gene lookup returns CDR1 MRHNA and CDR2 SNTAGT. CDR3 length equals 14 residues. J lost 7 bases, V lost 3 bases, and 3 bases had no gene match. CDR3 in DNA: TGTGCCAGCAGTGAACAGGGGGCTGTCGGGGAGCTGTTTTTT. Amino acid sequence: CASSEQGAVGELFF.

The chain is built from TRBV20-1 and TRBJ2-3; D gene ambiguous. The CDR3 is made up of 11 amino acids. Per germline, CDR1 DFQATT and CDR2 SNEGSKA (reference sequence). Trimming took 3 bases from V and 6 from J, leaving 7 bases between them. The CDR3 DNA follows: TGCAGTGCTAGTACCGGGGATACGCAGTATTTT. Translating gives CSASTGDTQYF.

This clone was picked up a small number of times. The chain has TRBV6-6 and TRBJ1-4; D remains unclear. This CDR3 comprises 14 residues. Germline CDR1 reads MNHNY; CDR2 reads SVGAGI (reference sequence). Trimming shortened V by 6 bases and J by 0 bases, and 8 bases separated the two germline ends. The CDR3 DNA sequence: TGTGCCAGCAGGGGAGGTGCAACTAATGAAAAACTGTTTTTT. It codes for CASRGGATNEKLFF.

This clone turned up a few times. This chain joins TRBV4-3 and TRBJ2-7, with D possibly matching TRBD2 (6 bases). The V end lost 5 bases, the J end lost 0 bases, and 11 bases lay between the germline ends. This CDR3 has 14 amino acids. Germline CDR1 LGHNA, CDR2 YSLEER. CDR3 residues: CASSAIGSSYEQYF. The CDR3 nucleotides are TGCGCCAGCAGCGCAATCGGGAGCTCCTACGAGCAGTACTTC.

The V call is TRBV30, the J call TRBJ1-5; no clear D gene. Germline loops: CDR1 GTSNPN, CDR2 SVGIG (reference sequence). V lost 0 bases, J lost 4 bases, and 10 bases lay in between. There are 14 residues in the CDR3. The CDR3 loop reads CAWSVLTGNQPQHF. The CDR3 DNA follows: TGTGCCTGGAGTGTATTAACCGGTAATCAGCCCCAGCATTTT.

This clone was picked up a small number of times. The rearrangement uses TRBV12-1 and TRBJ1-1; the table's D call, TRBD1, has no DNA check behind it. TRBV12-1 is termed a pseudogene. CDR3 size: 15 residues. CDR3 coding DNA: TGTGCCAGCAGCTTTCCGAGGGGGCCGAAGACTGAAGCTTTCTTT. Its protein is CASSFPRGPKTEAFF.

This clone occurred once. The chain links TRBV29-1 to TRBJ2-2, with 8 bases that match TRBD1. There are 12 residues in the CDR3. Germline V gene data show CDR1 as SQVTM and CDR2 as ANQGSEA. Losses at the gene ends were 5 bases for V and 5 bases for J; bases not matched to a gene: 1. As DNA, the CDR3 is TGCAGCGTTAACAGGGGGACCGGGGAGCTGTTTTTT. This gives the protein CSVNRGTGELFF.

The chain has TRBV30 and TRBJ1-1; D may be TRBD1 (5 bases). Germline V gene lookup returns CDR1 GTSNPN and CDR2 SVGIG (reference sequence). The CDR3 sequence is 12 residues long. Trimming took off 3 bases at V and 4 bases at J, with 9 bases between the two ends. The CDR3: CAWRGGTTEAFF. In DNA form, the CDR3 reads TGTGCCTGGAGGGGGGGGACCACTGAAGCTTTCTTT.

The V gene is TRBV11-2, the J gene TRBJ1-4, with D uncertain. The CDR3 loop spans 14 amino acids. Trimming stripped 0 bases from V and 6 bases from J, with 8 bases between. Germline V lookup: CDR1 SGHAT, CDR2 FQNNGV. The chain's CDR3 is CASSLDLGDEKLFF. The CDR3 nucleotides are TGTGCCAGCAGCTTAGACCTTGGAGATGAAAAACTGTTTTTT.

The chain carries TRBV9 and TRBJ2-1; D is perhaps TRBD2 (6 bases). Germline loops: CDR1 SGDLS, CDR2 YYNGEE. Deletions cut 4 bases from V and 5 bases from J, with 10 bases between. CDR3 size: 13 residues. This chain's CDR3 is CASSHTSHNEQFF. CDR3 nucleotides: TGTGCCAGCAGCCACACTAGCCACAATGAGCAGTTCTTC.

In regard to this clone: Other DNA sequences in the sample encode the same CDR3. V and J are TRBV7-2 and TRBJ1-2; weak D call: TRBD1 (5 bases). This CDR3 has 13 residues. The germline gives CDR1 SGHTA, CDR2 FQGNSA. The V and J ends lost 5 bases and 6 bases respectively, with 13 bases between them. This CDR3 reads CASSLGRGDGYTF. For the CDR3, the DNA is TGTGCCAGCAGCCTAGGACGGGGGGATGGCTACACCTTC.

This chain connects TRBV6-5 to TRBJ1-4, with D uncertain. This CDR3 has 11 residues. The V gene's germline CDR1 is MNHEY and CDR2 SVGAGI. V was cut by 7 bases and J by 8 bases, with 8 bases left in between. The CDR3 DNA sequence: TGTGCCAGCAAGCTAGGAGAAAAACTGTTTTTT. Translation gives CASKLGEKLFF.

The genes are TRBV15 and TRBJ2-5, with D hard to call. The germline V gene encodes CDR1 LNHNV and CDR2 YYDKDF (reference sequence). With 3 bases removed from V and 0 bases from J, the gap between germline ends came to 20 bases. The CDR3 extends over 18 amino acids. CDR3 nucleotide sequence: TGTGCCACCAGCAGCCCGCTCGTAACGGTGATAGACCAAGAGACCCAGTACTTC. The encoded protein is CATSSPLVTVIDQETQYF. Drawing the rest from reference TRBV15 and TRBJ2-5, the complete variable domain is DAMVIQNPRYQVTQFGKPVTLSCSQTLNHNVMYWYQQKSSQAPKLLFHYYDKDFNNEADTPDNFQSRRPNTSFCFLDIRSPGLGDTAMYLCATSSPLVTVIDQETQYFGPGTRLLVL.

The chain links TRBV7-2 to TRBJ2-3; D is unclear. This CDR3 contains 14 residues. Trimming took off 6 bases at V and 5 bases at J, with 15 bases between the two ends. Germline V gene sequence: CDR1 SGHTA, CDR2 FQGNSA. The CDR3 coding sequence is TGTGCCAGCAGTCCCAGGTCCCGTCGAGATACGCAGTATTTT. It is translated as CASSPRSRRDTQYF.

This rearrangement joins TRBV25-1 to TRBJ1-3, with TRBD1 matching 8 bases. CDR1 and CDR2 (germline): MGHDK, SYGVNS. The V and J ends lost 3 bases and 2 bases, in that order; junction bases with no gene match: 3. The CDR3 runs 15 residues. The CDR3 is CASSDPTGAGNTIYF. CDR3 DNA sequence: TGTGCCAGCAGTGACCCGACAGGGGCTGGAAACACCATATATTTT.

V and J are TRBV5-6 and TRBJ2-1; TRBD2 matches 10 bases. Germline trimming cut 1 base from V and 3 bases from J; bases unmatched to any gene: 7. Germline CDR1 SGHDT, CDR2 YYEEEE. The CDR3 runs to 17 residues. The CDR3 region is CASSLSSGGTLYNEQFF. For the CDR3, the DNA is TGTGCCAGCAGCTTGTCTAGCGGGGGCACTCTCTACAATGAGCAGTTCTTC. The variable domain in full, completed from reference TRBV5-6 and TRBJ2-1, reads DAGVTQSPTHLIKTRGQQVTLRCSPKSGHDTVSWYQQALGQGPQFIFQYYEEEERQRGNFPDRFSGHQFPNYSSELNVNALLLGDSALYLCASSLSSGGTLYNEQFFGPGTRLTVL.

This clone was seen only once. CDR3 nucleotides: TGCAGCGTTGATGTCGGGGGAGAGACCCAGTACTTC. Amino acid sequence: CSVDVGGETQYF. The chain combines TRBV29-1 with TRBJ2-5, with TRBD2 as a possible D gene (6 bases). Germline CDR1 SQVTM, CDR2 ANQGSEA. Deletions cut 3 bases from V and 4 bases from J, with 9 bases between. The CDR3 has 12 residues.